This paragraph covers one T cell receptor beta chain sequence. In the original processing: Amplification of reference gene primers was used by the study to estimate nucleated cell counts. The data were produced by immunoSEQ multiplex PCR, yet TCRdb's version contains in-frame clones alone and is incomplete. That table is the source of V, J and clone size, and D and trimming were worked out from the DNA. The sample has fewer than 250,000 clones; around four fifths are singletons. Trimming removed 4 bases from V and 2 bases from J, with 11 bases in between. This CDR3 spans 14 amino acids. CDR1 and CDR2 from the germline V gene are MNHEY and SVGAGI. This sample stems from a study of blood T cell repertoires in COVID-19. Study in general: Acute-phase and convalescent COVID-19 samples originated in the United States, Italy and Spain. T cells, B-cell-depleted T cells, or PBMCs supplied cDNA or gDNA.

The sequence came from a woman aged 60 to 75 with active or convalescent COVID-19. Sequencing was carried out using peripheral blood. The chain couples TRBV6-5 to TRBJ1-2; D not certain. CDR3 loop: CASSSVGQNYGYTF. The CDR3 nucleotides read TGTGCCAGCAGTTCCGTTGGCCAGAACTATGGCTACACCTTC.